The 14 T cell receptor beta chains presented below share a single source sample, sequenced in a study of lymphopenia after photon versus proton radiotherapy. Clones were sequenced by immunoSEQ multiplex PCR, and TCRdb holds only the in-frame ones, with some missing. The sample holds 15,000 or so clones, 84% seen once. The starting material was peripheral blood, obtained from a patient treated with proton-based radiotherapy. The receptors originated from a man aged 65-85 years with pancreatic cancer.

CDR3 bases: TGTGCCAGTAGTATATCTGGGCAGGGGAGACCCTACGAGCAGTACTTC. It is translated as CASSISGQGRPYEQYF. This chain joins TRBV19 and TRBJ2-7; D perhaps matches TRBD1 (6 bases). Trimming shortened V by 2 bases and J by 2 bases, and 16 bases separated the two germline ends. CDR3 length: 16 amino acids. Germline V gives CDR1 LNHDA, CDR2 SQIVND (reference sequence).

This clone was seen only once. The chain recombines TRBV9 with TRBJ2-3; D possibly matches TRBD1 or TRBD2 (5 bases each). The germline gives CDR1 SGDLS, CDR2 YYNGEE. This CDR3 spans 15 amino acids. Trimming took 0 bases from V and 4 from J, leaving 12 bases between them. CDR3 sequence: CASSVVRGRSDTQYF. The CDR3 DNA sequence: TGTGCCAGCAGCGTAGTACGGGGCCGATCAGATACGCAGTATTTT.

CDR3 nucleotide sequence: TGCAGCGCTGAGGAAAAGATCCCCCCTGAAGCTTTCTTT. As protein: CSAEEKIPPEAFF. V and J are TRBV29-1 and TRBJ1-1; the D is unclear. Germline loops: CDR1 SQVTM, CDR2 ANQGSEA. CDR3 length: 13 amino acids. V lost 7 bases and J lost 6, with 18 bases in between.

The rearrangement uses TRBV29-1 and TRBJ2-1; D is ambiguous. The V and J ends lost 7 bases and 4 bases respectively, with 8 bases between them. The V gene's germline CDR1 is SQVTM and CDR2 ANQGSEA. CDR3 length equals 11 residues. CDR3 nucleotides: TGCAGCGCCGGATTTTACAATGAGCAGTTCTTC. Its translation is CSAGFYNEQFF.

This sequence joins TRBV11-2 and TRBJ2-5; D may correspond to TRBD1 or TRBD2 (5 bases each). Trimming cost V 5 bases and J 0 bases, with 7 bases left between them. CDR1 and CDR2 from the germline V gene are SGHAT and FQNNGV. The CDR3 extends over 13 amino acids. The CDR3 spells CASSPGHQETQYF. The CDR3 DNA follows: TGTGCCAGCAGCCCGGGACACCAAGAGACCCAGTACTTC.

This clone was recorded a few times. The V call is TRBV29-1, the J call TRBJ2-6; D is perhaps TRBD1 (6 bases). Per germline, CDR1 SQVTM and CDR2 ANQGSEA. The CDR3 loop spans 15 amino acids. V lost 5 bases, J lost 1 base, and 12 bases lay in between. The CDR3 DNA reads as TGCAGCGTTTTGTACAGGGTATCTGGGGCCAACGTCCTGACTTTC. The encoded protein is CSVLYRVSGANVLTF.

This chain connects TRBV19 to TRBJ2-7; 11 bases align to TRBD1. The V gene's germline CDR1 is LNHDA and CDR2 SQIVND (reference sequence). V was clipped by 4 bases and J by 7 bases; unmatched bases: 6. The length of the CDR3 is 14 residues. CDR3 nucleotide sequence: TGTGCCAGTAGTACGGACAGGGGGCTGGGAGAGCAGTACTTC. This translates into CASSTDRGLGEQYF. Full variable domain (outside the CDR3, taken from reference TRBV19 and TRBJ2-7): DGGITQSPKYLFRKEGQNVTLSCEQNLNHDAMYWYRQDPGQGLRLIYYSQIVNDFQKGDIAEGYSVSREKKESFPLTVTSAQKNPTAFYLCASSTDRGLGEQYFGPGTRLTVT.

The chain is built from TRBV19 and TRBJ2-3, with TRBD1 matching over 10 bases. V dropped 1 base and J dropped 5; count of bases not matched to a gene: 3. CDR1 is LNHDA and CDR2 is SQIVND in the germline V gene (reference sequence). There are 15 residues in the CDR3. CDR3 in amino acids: CASSIAGTGVDTQYF. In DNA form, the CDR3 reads TGTGCCAGTAGTATAGCCGGGACAGGGGTAGATACGCAGTATTTT. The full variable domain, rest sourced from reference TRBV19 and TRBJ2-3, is DGGITQSPKYLFRKEGQNVTLSCEQNLNHDAMYWYRQDPGQGLRLIYYSQIVNDFQKGDIAEGYSVSREKKESFPLTVTSAQKNPTAFYLCASSIAGTGVDTQYFGPGTRLTVL.

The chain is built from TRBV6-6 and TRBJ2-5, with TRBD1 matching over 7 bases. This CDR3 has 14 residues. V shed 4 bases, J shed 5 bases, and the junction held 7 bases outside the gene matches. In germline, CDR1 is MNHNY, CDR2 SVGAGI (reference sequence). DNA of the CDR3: TGTGCCAGCAGTTCCACAGGGGTTTTGGAGACCCAGTACTTC. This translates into CASSSTGVLETQYF.

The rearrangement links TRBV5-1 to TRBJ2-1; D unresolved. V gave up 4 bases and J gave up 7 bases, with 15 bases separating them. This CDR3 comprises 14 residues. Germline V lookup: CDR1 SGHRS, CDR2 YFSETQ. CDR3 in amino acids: CASSQIHGWNEQFF. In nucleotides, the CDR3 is TGCGCCAGCAGCCAAATACACGGATGGAATGAGCAGTTCTTC.

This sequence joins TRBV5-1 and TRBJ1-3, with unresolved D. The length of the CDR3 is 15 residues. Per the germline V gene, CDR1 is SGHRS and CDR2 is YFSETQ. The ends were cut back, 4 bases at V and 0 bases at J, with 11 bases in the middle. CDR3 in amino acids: CASSPDGGSGNTIYF. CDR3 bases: TGCGCCAGCAGCCCCGACGGAGGCTCTGGAAACACCATATATTTT. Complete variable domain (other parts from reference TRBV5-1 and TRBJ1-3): KAGVTQTPRYLIKTRGQQVTLSCSPISGHRSVSWYQQTPGQGLQFLFEYFSETQRNKGNFPGRFSGRQFSNSRSEMNVSTLELGDSALYLCASSPDGGSGNTIYFGEGSWLTVV.

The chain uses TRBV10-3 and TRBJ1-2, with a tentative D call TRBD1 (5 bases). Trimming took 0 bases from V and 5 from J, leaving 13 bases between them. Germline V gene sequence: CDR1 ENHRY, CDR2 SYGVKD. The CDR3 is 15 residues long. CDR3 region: CAISESGGGAYGYTF. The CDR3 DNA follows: TGTGCCATCAGTGAGTCGGGTGGAGGGGCATATGGCTACACCTTC.

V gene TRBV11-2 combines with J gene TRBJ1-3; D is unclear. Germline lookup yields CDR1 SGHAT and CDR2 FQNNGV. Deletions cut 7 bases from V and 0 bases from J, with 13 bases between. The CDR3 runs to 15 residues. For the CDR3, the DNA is TGTGCCAGCACAAAGGAGTCCTACTCTGGAAACACCATATATTTT. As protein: CASTKESYSGNTIYF.

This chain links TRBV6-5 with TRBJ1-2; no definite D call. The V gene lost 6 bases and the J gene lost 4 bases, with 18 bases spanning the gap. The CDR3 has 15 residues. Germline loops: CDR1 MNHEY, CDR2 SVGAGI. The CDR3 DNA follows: TGTGCCAGCAGCCCACCCCCCCCAAGAGTCTATGGCTACACCTTC. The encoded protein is CASSPPPPRVYGYTF.